Below, one T cell receptor beta chain is given with its context. The germline gives CDR1 SGHKS, CDR2 YYEKEE (reference sequence). Trimming stripped 4 bases from V and 2 bases from J, with 19 bases between. The CDR3 is made up of 17 amino acids. The entry originates in a study of blood T cell repertoires in COVID-19. Study-wide background: The samples span acute and convalescent COVID-19 from the United States, Italy and Spain. The analysed material was cDNA or gDNA that came from T cells, B-cell-depleted T cells, or PBMCs.

Profiled with immunoSEQ multiplex PCR; TCRdb holds only in-frame clones, not every one. The data hold 45,000 to 65,000 clones, with approximately 89% observed a single time. The sample comprised peripheral blood. The TCR originated in a man in his 60s with active COVID-19. V gene TRBV5-5 combines with J gene TRBJ2-4, with D perhaps matching TRBD1 (5 bases). The CDR3 DNA reads as TGTGCCAGCAGCCTGAACCAGGGAAGCTATCCCAAAAACATTCAGTACTTC. Translation gives CASSLNQGSYPKNIQYF.